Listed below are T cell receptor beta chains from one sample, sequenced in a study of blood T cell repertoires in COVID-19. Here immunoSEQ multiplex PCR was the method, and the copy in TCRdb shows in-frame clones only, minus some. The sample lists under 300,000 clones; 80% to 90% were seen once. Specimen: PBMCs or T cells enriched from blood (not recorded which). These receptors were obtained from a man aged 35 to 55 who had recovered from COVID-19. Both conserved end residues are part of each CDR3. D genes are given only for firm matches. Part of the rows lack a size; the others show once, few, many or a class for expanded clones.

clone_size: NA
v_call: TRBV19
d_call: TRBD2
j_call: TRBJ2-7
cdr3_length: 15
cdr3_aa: CASTAGTSGTYEQYF
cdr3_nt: TGTGCCAGTACCGCCGGGACTAGCGGTACCTACGAGCAGTACTTC

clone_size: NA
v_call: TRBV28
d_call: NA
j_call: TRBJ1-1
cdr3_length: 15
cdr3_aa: CASSLPNKGDTEAFF
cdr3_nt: TGTGCCAGCAGCCTTCCCAACAAGGGAGACACTGAAGCTTTCTTT

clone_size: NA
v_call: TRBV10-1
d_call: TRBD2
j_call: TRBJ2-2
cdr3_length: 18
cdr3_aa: CASSERGLVGSGSGELFF
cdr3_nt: TGCGCCAGCAGTGAGCGTGGACTAGTGGGCTCCGGCTCCGGGGAGCTGTTTTTT

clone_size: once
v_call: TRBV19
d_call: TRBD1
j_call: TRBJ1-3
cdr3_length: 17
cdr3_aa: CASKTGTGGYSGNTIYF
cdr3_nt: TGTGCCAGTAAAACAGGGACAGGGGGATACTCTGGAAACACCATATATTTT

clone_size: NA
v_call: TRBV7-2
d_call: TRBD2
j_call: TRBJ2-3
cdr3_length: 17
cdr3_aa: CASSKGLAGASTDTQYF
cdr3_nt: TGTGCCAGCAGTAAAGGACTAGCGGGAGCCTCCACAGATACGCAGTATTTT

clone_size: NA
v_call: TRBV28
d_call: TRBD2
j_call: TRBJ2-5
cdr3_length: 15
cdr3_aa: CASSLAGGPGGTQYF
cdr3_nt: TGTGCCAGCAGTTTAGCGGGAGGGCCGGGGGGGACCCAGTACTTC

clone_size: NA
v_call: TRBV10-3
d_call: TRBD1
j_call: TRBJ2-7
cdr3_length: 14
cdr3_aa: CASSVTGSSYEQYF
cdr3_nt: TGTGCCTCCTCCGTGACAGGGAGCTCCTACGAGCAGTACTTC

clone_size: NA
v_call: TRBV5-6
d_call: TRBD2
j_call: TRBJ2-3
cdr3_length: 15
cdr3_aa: CASSLQGPGGDTQYF
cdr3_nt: TGTGCCAGCAGCTTGCAGGGACCGGGGGGAGATACGCAGTATTTT

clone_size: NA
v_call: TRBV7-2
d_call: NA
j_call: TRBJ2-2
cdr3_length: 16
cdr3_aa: CASSLSQVLGAGELFF
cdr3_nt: TGTGCCAGCAGCTTAAGTCAGGTCTTAGGGGCCGGGGAGCTGTTTTTT

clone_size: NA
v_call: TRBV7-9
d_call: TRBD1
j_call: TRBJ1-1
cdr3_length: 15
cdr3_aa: CASSSQGQGILEAFF
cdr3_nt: TGTGCCAGCAGCTCCCAAGGACAGGGTATACTCGAAGCTTTCTTT

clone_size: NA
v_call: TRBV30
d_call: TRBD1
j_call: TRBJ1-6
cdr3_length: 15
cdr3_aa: CAWSRMTGKNSPLHF
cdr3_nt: TGTGCCTGGAGTCGCATGACAGGGAAGAATTCACCCCTCCACTTT

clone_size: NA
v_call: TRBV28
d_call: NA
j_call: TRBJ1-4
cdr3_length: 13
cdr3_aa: CASESGVDEKLFF
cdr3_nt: TGTGCCAGCGAGTCGGGTGTCGATGAAAAACTGTTTTTT

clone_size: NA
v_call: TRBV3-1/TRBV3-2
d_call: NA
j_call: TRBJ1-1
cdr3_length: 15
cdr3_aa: CASSQEYRVNTEAFF
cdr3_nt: TGTGCCAGCAGCCAAGAATACAGGGTGAACACTGAAGCTTTCTTT

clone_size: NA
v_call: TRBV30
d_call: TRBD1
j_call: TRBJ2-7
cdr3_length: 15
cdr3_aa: CAWSGGQGARGEQYF
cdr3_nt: TGTGCCTGGAGTGGGGGGCAGGGGGCTAGGGGCGAGCAGTACTTC

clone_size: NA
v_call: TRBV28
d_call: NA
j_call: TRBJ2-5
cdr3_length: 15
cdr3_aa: CASSLGGLGEETQYF
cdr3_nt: TGTGCCAGCAGTTTGGGGGGACTGGGGGAAGAGACCCAGTACTTC

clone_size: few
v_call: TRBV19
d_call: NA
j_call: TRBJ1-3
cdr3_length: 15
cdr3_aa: CASSIEGANGNTIYF
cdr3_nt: TGTGCCAGTAGTATAGAGGGCGCGAATGGAAACACCATATATTTT

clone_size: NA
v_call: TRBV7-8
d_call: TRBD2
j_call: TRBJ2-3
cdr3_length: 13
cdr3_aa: CASSRLAADTQYF
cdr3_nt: TGTGCCAGCAGTCGACTAGCCGCAGATACGCAGTATTTT

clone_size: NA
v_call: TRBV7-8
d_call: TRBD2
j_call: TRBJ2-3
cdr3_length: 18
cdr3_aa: CASSSHAIAGGNTDTQYF
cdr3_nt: TGTGCCAGCAGCTCCCACGCGATAGCGGGGGGAAACACAGATACGCAGTATTTT

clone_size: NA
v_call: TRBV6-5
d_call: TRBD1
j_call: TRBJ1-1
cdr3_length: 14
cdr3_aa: CASSSLQGVTEAFF
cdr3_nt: TGTGCCAGCAGTTCACTGCAGGGGGTTACTGAAGCTTTCTTT

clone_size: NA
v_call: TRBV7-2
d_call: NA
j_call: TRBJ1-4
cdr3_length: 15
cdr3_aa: CASSLQGADGEKLFF
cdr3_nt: TGTGCCAGCAGCTTGCAGGGTGCGGACGGGGAAAAACTGTTTTTT

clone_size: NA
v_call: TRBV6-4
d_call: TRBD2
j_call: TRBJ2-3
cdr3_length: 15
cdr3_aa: CASGASGSFTDTQYF
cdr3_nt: TGTGCCAGCGGAGCTAGCGGGAGTTTCACAGATACGCAGTATTTT

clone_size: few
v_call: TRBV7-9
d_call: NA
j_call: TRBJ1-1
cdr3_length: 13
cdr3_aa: CASSSPTGTEAFF
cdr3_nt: TGTGCCAGCAGCTCCCCCACGGGCACTGAAGCTTTCTTT

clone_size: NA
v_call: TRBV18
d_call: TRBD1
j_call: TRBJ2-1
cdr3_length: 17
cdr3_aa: CASSPRQGQSSYNEQFF
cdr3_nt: TGTGCCAGCTCACCAAGACAGGGCCAGAGCTCCTACAATGAGCAGTTCTTC

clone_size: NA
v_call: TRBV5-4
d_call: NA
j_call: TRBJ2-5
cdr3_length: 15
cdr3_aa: CASSLSSLPQETQYF
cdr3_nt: TGTGCCAGCAGCTTATCATCACTCCCCCAAGAGACCCAGTACTTC

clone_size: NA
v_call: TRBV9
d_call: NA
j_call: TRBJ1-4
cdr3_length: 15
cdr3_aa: CASSETDSIVEKLFF
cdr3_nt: TGTGCCAGCAGTGAGACGGACAGCATCGTAGAAAAACTGTTTTTT

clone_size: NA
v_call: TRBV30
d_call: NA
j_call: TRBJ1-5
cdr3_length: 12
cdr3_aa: CAWSIYNQPQHF
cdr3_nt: TGTGCCTGGAGTATCTACAATCAGCCCCAGCATTTT

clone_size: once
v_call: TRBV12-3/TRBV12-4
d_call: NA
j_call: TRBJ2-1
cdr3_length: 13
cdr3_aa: CASSQKEYNEQFF
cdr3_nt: TGTGCCAGCAGCCAAAAGGAGTACAATGAGCAGTTCTTC

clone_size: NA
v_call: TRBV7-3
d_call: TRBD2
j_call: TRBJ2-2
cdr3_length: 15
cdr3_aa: CASSRGRSNTGELFF
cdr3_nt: TGTGCCAGCAGCCGCGGGAGGTCCAACACCGGGGAGCTGTTTTTT

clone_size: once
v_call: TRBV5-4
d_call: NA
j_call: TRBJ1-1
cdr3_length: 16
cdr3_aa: CASSPSIGTQYTEAFF
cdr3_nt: TGTGCCAGCAGCCCCTCAATCGGGACACAGTACACTGAAGCTTTCTTT

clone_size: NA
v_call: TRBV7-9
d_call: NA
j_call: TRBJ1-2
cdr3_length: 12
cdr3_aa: CASSLREYGYTF
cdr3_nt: TGTGCCAGCAGCTTACGGGAGTATGGCTACACCTTC

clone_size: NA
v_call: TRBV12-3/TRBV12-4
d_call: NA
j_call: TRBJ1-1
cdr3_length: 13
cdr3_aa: CASSLDSDTEAFF
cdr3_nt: TGTGCCAGCAGTTTGGACAGTGACACTGAAGCTTTCTTT

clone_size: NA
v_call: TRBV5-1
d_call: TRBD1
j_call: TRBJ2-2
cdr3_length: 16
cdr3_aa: CASSWTGQKNTGELFF
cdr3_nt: TGCGCCAGCAGCTGGACGGGACAGAAGAACACCGGGGAGCTGTTTTTT

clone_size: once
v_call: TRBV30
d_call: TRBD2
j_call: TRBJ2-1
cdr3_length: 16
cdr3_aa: CAWSRSGATSYNEQFF
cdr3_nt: TGTGCCTGGAGTCGCAGCGGGGCCACCTCCTACAATGAGCAGTTCTTC

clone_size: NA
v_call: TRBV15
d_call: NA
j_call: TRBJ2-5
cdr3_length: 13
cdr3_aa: CATSRDRQETQYF
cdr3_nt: TGTGCCACCAGCAGAGACAGGCAAGAGACCCAGTACTTC

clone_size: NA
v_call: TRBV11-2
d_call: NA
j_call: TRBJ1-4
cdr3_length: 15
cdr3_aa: CASSEAWQGGEKLFF
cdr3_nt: TGTGCCAGCAGCGAGGCGTGGCAGGGTGGTGAAAAACTGTTTTTT

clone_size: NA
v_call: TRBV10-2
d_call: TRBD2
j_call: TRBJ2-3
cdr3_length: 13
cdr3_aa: CASTGGVTDTQYF
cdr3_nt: TGCGCCAGCACGGGGGGTGTGACAGATACGCAGTATTTT

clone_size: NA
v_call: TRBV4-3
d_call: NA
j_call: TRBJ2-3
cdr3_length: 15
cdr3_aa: CASSQDFTSTDTQYF
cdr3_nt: TGCGCCAGCAGCCAAGATTTTACTAGCACAGATACGCAGTATTTT

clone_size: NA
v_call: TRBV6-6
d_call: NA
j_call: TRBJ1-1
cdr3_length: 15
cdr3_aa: CASSYSAGDGTEAFF
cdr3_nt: TGTGCCAGCAGTTACTCGGCAGGGGATGGAACTGAAGCTTTCTTT

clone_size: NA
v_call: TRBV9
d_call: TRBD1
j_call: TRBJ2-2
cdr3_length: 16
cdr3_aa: CASSVRTGFNAGELFF
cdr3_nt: TGTGCCAGCAGCGTCCGGACAGGGTTCAATGCCGGGGAGCTGTTTTTT

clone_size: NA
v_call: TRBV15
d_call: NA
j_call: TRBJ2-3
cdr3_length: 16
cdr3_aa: CATSRGAGAIRDTQYF
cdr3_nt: TGTGCCACCAGCAGGGGGGCCGGGGCGATAAGAGATACGCAGTATTTT

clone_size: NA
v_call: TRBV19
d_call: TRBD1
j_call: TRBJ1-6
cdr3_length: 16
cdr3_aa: CASRGQSNVLNSPLHF
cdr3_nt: TGTGCCAGTAGGGGACAGTCAAACGTCCTGAATTCACCCCTCCACTTT

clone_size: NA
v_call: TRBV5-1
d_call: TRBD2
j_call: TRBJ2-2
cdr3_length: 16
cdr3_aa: CASSVTGLENTGELFF
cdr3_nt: TGCGCCAGCAGCGTTACGGGACTAGAGAACACCGGGGAGCTGTTTTTT

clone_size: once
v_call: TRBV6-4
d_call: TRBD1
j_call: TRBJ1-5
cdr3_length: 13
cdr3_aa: CASSWDRDQPQHF
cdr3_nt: TGTGCCAGCAGTTGGGACAGGGATCAGCCCCAGCATTTT

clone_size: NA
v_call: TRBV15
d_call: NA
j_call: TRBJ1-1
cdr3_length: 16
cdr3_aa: CATSGEPGISNTEAFF
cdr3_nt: TGTGCCACCAGCGGAGAACCCGGGATTAGTAACACTGAAGCTTTCTTT

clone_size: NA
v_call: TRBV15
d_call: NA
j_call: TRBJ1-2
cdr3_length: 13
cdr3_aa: CATSPRHYRGYTF
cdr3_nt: TGTGCCACCAGCCCCAGGCATTATAGGGGCTACACCTTC

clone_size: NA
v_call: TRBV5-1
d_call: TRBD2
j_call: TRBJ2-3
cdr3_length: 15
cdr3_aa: CASSTQREVQRTQYF
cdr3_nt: TGCGCCAGCAGCACCCAGCGGGAGGTTCAGCGGACGCAGTATTTT

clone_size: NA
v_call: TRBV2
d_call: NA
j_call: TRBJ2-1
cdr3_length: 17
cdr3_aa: CASSEGGTPDLYNEQFF
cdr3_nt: TGTGCCAGCAGTGAAGGGGGGACACCAGACCTCTACAATGAGCAGTTCTTC

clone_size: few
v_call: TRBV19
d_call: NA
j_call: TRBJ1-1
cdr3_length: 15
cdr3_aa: CASSRGVLGGTEAFF
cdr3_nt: TGTGCCAGTAGTAGGGGGGTGCTGGGCGGCACTGAAGCTTTCTTT

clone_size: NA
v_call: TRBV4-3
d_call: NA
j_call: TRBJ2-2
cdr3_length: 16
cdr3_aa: CASSQEASVDTGELFF
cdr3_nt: TGCGCCAGCAGCCAAGAAGCTAGCGTCGACACCGGGGAGCTGTTTTTT

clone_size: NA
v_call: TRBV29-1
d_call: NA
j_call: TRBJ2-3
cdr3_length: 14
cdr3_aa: CSVEKRRSTDTQYF
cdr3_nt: TGCAGCGTTGAAAAGCGGAGGAGCACAGATACGCAGTATTTT